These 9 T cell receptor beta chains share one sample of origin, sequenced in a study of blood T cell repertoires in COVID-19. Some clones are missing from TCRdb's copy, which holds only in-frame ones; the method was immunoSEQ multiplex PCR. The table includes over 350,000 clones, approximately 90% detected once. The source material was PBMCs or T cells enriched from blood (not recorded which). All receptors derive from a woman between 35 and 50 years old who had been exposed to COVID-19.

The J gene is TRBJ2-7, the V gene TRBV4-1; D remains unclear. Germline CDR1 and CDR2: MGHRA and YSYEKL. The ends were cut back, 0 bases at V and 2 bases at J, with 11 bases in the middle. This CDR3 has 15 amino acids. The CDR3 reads CASSQEAGSTYEQYF. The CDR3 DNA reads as TGCGCCAGCAGCCAAGAGGCAGGAAGTACCTACGAGCAGTACTTC.

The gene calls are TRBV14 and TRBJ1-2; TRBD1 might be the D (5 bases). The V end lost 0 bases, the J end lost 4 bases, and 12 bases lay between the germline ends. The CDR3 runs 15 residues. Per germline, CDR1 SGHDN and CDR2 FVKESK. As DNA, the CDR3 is TGTGCCAGCAGCCAAGACGGGGGAGGATCCTATGGCTACACCTTC. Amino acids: CASSQDGGGSYGYTF.

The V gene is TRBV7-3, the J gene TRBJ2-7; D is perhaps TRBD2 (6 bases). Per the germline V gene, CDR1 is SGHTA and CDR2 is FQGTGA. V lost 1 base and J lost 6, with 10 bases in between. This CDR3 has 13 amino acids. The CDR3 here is CASSLMAGGEQYF. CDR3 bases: TGTGCCAGCAGCTTAATGGCCGGGGGCGAGCAGTACTTC.

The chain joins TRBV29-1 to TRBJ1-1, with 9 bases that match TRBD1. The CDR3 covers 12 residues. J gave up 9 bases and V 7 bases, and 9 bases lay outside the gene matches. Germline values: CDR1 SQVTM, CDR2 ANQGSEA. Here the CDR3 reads CSALRGQGQAFF. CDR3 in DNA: TGCAGCGCCCTACGGGGACAGGGACAAGCTTTCTTT. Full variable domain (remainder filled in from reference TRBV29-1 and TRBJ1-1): SAVISQKPSRDICQRGTSLTIQCQVDSQVTMMFWYRQQPGQSLTLIATANQGSEATYESGFVIDKFPISRPNLTFSTLTVSNMSPEDSSIYLCSALRGQGQAFFGQGTRLTVV.

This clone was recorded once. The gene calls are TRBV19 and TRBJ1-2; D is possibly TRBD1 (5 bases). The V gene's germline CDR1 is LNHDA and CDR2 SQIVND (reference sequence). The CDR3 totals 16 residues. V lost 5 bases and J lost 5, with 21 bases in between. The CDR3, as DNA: TGTGCCAGTAGTCCTGCCTCGACAGCGACCCTTTATGGCTACACCTTC. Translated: CASSPASTATLYGYTF.

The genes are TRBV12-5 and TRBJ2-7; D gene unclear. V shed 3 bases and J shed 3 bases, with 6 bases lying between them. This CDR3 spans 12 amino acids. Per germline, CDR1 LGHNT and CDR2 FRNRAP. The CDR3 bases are TGTGCTAGTGGTTTTCAGGTCTACGAGCAGTACTTC. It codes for CASGFQVYEQYF.

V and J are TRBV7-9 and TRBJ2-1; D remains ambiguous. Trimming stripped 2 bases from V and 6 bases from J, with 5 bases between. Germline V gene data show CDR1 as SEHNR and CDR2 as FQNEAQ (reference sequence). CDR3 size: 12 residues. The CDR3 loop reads CASSLRANEQFF. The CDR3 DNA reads TGTGCCAGCAGCTTAAGAGCCAATGAGCAGTTCTTC.

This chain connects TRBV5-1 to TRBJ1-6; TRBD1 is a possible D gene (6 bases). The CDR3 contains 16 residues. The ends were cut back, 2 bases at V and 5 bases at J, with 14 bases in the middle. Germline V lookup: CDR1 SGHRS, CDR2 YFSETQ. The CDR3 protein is CASSFRLGADNSPLHF. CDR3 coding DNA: TGCGCCAGCAGCTTCCGCTTGGGGGCCGATAATTCACCCCTCCACTTT.

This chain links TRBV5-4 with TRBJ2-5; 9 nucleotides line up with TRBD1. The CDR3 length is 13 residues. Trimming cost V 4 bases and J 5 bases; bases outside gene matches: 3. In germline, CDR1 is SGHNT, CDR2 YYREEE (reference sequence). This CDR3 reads CASSGQGQETQYF. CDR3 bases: TGTGCCAGCAGCGGACAGGGGCAGGAGACCCAGTACTTC.